This T cell receptor beta chain was profiled in a study of T cells in Graves' hyperthyroidism and ophthalmopathy. Concerning this clonotype: Its target is not known.

CDR1 is MGHRA and CDR2 is YSYEKL in the germline V gene. Trimming removed 1 base at V and 10 bases at J, with 13 bases between. The CDR3 spans 13 residues. Disease duration under 2 months; hyperthyroidism patients were aged 18 to 65. Reasons for excluding patients were uncontrolled infection, other autoimmune disease, pregnancy or lactation. Amplification of TCR beta CDR3 regions was performed using RNA transcripts as template. The HTBI primer set served for first-round RT-PCR of the TCR CDR3. Each CDR3 protein is one row after TCRdb ran MiXCR on the multiplex PCR reads. Of a few hundred thousand distinct CDR3 sequences detected, around 45% appear once; the ten largest clones hold about 7.8%. General study results and limits: Ophthalmopathy could be told apart from stable hyperthyroidism with a 13 V-J model.

The rearrangement links TRBV4-1 to TRBJ1-1; a weak D match, TRBD1 (5 bases). Input material: peripheral blood or thyroid tissue (not recorded which). This receptor was obtained from a woman younger than 30 with Graves' hyperthyroidism. The DNA for the CDR3 is TGCGCCAGCAGCCAAGTGGGGGGAGACGGAGCTTTCTTT. Amino acid sequence: CASSQVGGDGAFF.